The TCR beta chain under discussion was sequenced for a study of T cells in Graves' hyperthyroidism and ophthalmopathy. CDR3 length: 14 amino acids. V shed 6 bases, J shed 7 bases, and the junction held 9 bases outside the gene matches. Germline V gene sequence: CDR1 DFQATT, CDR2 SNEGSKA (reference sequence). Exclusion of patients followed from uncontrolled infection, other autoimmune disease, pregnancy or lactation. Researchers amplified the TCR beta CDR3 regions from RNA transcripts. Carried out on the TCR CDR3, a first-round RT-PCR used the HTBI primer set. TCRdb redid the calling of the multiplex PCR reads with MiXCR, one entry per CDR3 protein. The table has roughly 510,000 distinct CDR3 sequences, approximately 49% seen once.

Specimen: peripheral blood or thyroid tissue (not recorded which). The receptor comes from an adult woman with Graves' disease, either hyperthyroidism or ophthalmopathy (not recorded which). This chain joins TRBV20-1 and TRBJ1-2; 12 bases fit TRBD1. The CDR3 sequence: CSAIDGTGGFGYTF. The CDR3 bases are TGCAGTGCAATAGACGGGACAGGGGGCTTTGGCTACACCTTC.